This T cell receptor (beta chain) was sequenced during a study of blood T cells in healthy people across ages. Alongside a J-beta primer mix, a sample-barcoded 5' primer served in a second PCR lasting roughly 6 to 12 cycles. A single record per CDR3 protein comes from TCRdb applying MiXCR to the 5' RACE reads. Found here are about 620,000 distinct CDR3 sequences, more than 20% of them singletons; the top ten hold approximately 3.7%. Per sample, at least 5 micrograms of total RNA were extracted. This sequence was found in a man in his 70s in good health. Material: blood.

The chain's CDR3 is CASSSSGRSWGEQFF. The CDR3 coding sequence is TGTGCCAGCAGTTCGAGCGGGAGGTCTTGGGGTGAGCAGTTCTTC. The chain is built from TRBV27 and TRBJ2-5, with 9 bases lining up with TRBD2. The DNA end lines up better with TRBJ2-1; the J call may be wrong. The CDR3 runs to 15 residues. The germline CDR1 and CDR2 sequences are MNHEY and SMNVEV (reference sequence).